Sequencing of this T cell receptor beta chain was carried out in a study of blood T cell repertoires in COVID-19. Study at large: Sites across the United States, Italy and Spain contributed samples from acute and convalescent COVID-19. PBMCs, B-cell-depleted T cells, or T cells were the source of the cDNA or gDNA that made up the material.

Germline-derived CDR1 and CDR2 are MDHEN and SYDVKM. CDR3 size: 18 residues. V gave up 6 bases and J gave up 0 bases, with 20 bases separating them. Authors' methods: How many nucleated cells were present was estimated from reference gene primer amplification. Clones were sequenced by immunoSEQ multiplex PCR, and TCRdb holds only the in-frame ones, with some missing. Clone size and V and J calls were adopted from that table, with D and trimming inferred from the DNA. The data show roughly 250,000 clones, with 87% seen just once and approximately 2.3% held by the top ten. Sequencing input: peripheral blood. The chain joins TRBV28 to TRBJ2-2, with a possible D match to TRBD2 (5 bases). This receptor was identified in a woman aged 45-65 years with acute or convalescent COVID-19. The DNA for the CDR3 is TGTGCCAGCAGCCGGGTGGTGGCCAGCGGTACGAACACCGGGGAGCTGTTTTTT. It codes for CASSRVVASGTNTGELFF.